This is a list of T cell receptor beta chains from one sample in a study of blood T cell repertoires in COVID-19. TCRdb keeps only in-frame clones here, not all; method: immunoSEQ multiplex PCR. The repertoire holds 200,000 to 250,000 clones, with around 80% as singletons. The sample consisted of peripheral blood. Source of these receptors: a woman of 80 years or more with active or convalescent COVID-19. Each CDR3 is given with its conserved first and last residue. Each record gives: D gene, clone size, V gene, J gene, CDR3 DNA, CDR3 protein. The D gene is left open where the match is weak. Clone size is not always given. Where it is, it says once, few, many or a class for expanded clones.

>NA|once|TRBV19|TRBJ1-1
TGTGCCAGCGAGGGCTGGGGGGGCTTCACTGAAGCTTTCTTT
CASEGWGGFTEAFF
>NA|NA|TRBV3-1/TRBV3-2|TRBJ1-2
TGTGCCAGCAGATCGGATAGGGGTGGCTACACCTTC
CASRSDRGGYTF
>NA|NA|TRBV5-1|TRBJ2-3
TGCGCCAGCAGCTCTAGCACAGATACGCAGTATTTT
CASSSSTDTQYF
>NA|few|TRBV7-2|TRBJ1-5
TGTGCCAGCAGCTTAACGGGTGGAGTTCAGCCCCAGCATTTT
CASSLTGGVQPQHF
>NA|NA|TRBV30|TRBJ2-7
TGTGCCTGGAGCGACAAACGTACGGACTCCTACGAGCAGTACTTC
CAWSDKRTDSYEQYF
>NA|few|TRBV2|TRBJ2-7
TGTGCCAGCACCCTGGGGCTAGTTCTCGAGCAGTACTTC
CASTLGLVLEQYF
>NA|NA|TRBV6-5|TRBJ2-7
TGTGCCACCACCGACAGGAACTCCTACGAGCAGTACTTC
CATTDRNSYEQYF
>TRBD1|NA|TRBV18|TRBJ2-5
TGTGCCAGCTCTCTAACCCGAACAGGGGGCTTGGAGACCCAGTACTTC
CASSLTRTGGLETQYF
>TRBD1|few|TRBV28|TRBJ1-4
TGTGCCAGCAGTGACCGGGACAGTGAAAAACTGTTTTTT
CASSDRDSEKLFF
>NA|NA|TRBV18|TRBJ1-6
TGTGCCAGCTCACAGGCAGCGAGCTCTAATTCACCCCTCCACTTT
CASSQAASSNSPLHF
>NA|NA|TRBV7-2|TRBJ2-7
TGTGCCAGCAGCTTACCGGGATCCCCCTACGAGCAGTACTTC
CASSLPGSPYEQYF
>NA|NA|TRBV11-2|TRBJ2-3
TGTGCCAGCAGCCCCTCCCCAGGGGTAGCAGATACGCAGTATTTT
CASSPSPGVADTQYF
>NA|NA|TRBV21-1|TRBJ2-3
TGTGCCACCCGACTAGCGGGAGAGCCTAATACTAGCACAGATACGCAGTATTTT
CATRLAGEPNTSTDTQYF
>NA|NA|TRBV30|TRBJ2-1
TGTGCCTGGAGTTCCGTGCGGAATGAGCAGTTCTTC
CAWSSVRNEQFF
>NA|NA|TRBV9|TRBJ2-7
TGTGCCAGCAGCAAAGGGGGGGGCCAGAGATACGAGCAGTACTTC
CASSKGGGQRYEQYF
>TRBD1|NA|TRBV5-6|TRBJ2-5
TGTGCCAGCAGCTGGGGACAGGGACGAGGAGAGACCCAGTACTTC
CASSWGQGRGETQYF
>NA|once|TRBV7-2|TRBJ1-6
TGTGCCAGCAGCCAGGGGAGCGGGATCGGGAGAATTTCACCCCTCCACTTT
CASSQGSGIGRISPLHF
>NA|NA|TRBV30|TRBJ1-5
TGTGCCTGGAGTGGCGTCAATAGCAATCAGCCCCAGCATTTT
CAWSGVNSNQPQHF
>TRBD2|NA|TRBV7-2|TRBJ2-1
TGTGCCAGCAGCTTAGGCCTAGCGGGATCCCCCGGGTACAATGAGCAGTTCTTC
CASSLGLAGSPGYNEQFF
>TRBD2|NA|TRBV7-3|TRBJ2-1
TGTGCCAGCAGCCCCGGACTAGCGGTCTACAATGAGCAGTTCTTC
CASSPGLAVYNEQFF
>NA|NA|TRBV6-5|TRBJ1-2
TGTGCCAGCAGAGTCCGCGCAGGGCAGACCTATGGCTACACCTTC
CASRVRAGQTYGYTF
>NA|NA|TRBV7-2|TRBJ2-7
TGTGCCAGCAGCTTGGCGGGACTCGCCCTCAGTCAGTCCTACGAGCAGTACTTC
CASSLAGLALSQSYEQYF
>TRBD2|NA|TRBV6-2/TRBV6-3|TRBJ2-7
TGTGCCAGCAGTAAGCTAGCGGGGGACTACGTGGAGCAGTACTTC
CASSKLAGDYVEQYF
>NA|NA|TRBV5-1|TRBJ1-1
TGCGCCAGCAGCTTGGCGACAGGAGGCGGGACTGAAGCTTTCTTT
CASSLATGGGTEAFF
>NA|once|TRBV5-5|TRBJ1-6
TGTGCCAGCAGCTTGTTTCTTTTAGGGGGGGTAAATTCACCCCTCCACTTT
CASSLFLLGGVNSPLHF
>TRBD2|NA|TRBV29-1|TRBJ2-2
TGCAGCGTCGCTAGCGGGGCAAACACCGGGGAGCTGTTTTTT
CSVASGANTGELFF
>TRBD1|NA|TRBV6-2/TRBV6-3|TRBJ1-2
TGTGCCAGCAGTCCCCTGGGGACAGGGGGGAACTATGGCTACACCTTC
CASSPLGTGGNYGYTF
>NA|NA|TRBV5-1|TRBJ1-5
TGCGCCAGCAGCTTGGGGGGTCAGGGTCAGCCCCAGCATTTT
CASSLGGQGQPQHF
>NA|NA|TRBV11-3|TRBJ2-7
TGTGCCAGCAGCTTGTTGCAGAAGGAGGACGAGCAGTACTTC
CASSLLQKEDEQYF
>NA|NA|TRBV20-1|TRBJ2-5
TGCAGTGCTGGCCCCGAGACCCAGTACTTC
CSAGPETQYF
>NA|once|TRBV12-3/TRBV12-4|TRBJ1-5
TGTGCCAGCAGTTACCAGGGGAACCAGCCCCAGCATTTT
CASSYQGNQPQHF
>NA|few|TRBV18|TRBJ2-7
TGTGCCAGCTCAGTCAAAGACCTGGACAAGCAGTACTTC
CASSVKDLDKQYF